These 11 T cell receptor beta chains originate from one sample sequenced in a study of blood T cells in healthy people across ages. The use of a sample-barcoded 5' primer and a J-beta primer mix characterized a second PCR of about 6 to 11 cycles. TCRdb analysed the 5' RACE reads with MiXCR anew, one entry per CDR3 protein. This table holds about 630,000 distinct CDR3 sequences, roughly 21% found once. Sample: blood. Receptor source: a man between 65 and 85 years old in good health.

This clonotype was picked up many times. The genes are TRBV7-2 and TRBJ2-1; 7 bases match TRBD1. With V trimmed by 2 bases and J by 5 bases, 9 bases remained unmatched. The CDR3 spans 16 residues. Germline V CDR1 and CDR2: SGHTA, FQGNSA. The CDR3 nucleotides read TGTGCCAGCAGCTTATTCCCGGGACAGCCCCACAATGAGCAGTTCTTC. It encodes CASSLFPGQPHNEQFF.

The CDR3 sequence is CASSVSPSSYNEQFF. CDR3 nucleotides: TGTGCCAGCAGCGTATCCCCAAGCTCCTACAATGAGCAGTTCTTC. The genes are TRBV9 and TRBJ2-1; unclear D gene. This CDR3 comprises 15 residues. V lost 1 base and J lost 0, with 8 bases in between. CDR1 is SGDLS and CDR2 is YYNGEE in the germline V gene.

CDR3 in amino acids: CASSFTSGQKNSPLHF. CDR3 nucleotides: TGTGCCAGCAGCTTCACCTCGGGACAGAAGAATTCACCCCTCCACTTT. The J gene is TRBJ1-6, the V gene TRBV7-2; 7 nucleotides match TRBD1. The CDR3 runs 16 residues. Looked up from germline, CDR1 is SGHTA and CDR2 is FQGNSA. The ends lost 3 bases at V and 7 bases at J; junction bases unmatched: 9.

This clonotype was seen a few times. V usage is TRBV11-2 and J usage is TRBJ2-1; TRBD2 agrees at 13 bases. The germline V gene encodes CDR1 SGHAT and CDR2 FQNNGV. This CDR3 contains 18 residues. Losses at the gene ends were 5 bases for V and 0 bases for J; bases not matched to a gene: 7. The CDR3 nucleotides are TGTGCCAGCAGCCAGGGACTAGCGGGGTTTAGCTCCTACAATGAGCAGTTCTTC. Protein sequence: CASSQGLAGFSSYNEQFF.

Only one count was recorded for this clonotype. The chain combines TRBV28 with TRBJ2-7; tentative D call: TRBD2 (6 bases). Trimming stripped 6 bases from V and 2 bases from J, with 17 bases between. The CDR3 sequence is 15 residues long. In germline, CDR1 is MDHEN, CDR2 SYDVKM. The CDR3 DNA reads as TGTGCCAGCAGCCCGGTTTCTCTAGCGCCCTACGAGCAGTACTTC. Its translation: CASSPVSLAPYEQYF.

The J gene is TRBJ1-2, the V gene TRBV20-1; 7 bases are a match to TRBD1. The germline V gene encodes CDR1 DFQATT and CDR2 SNEGSKA (reference sequence). Unmatched junction bases numbered 8, after V lost 6 bases and J lost 4 bases. This CDR3 comprises 13 residues. CDR3 amino acids: CSANQGQVYGYTF. CDR3 nucleotide sequence: TGCAGTGCAAACCAAGGACAGGTCTATGGCTACACCTTC.

In this sample, this clonotype turned up a few times. One end of the junction is discordant with germline, which a read error may explain. The CDR3 region is CATSRGDAGFRNEQFF. The CDR3 DNA follows: TGTGCCACTAGCAGGGGGGATGCGGGCTTTAGGAATGAGCAGTTCTTC. V and J are TRBV15 and TRBJ2-1, with D tentatively TRBD1 (7 bases). There are 16 residues in the CDR3. Germline V gene sequence: CDR1 LNHNV, CDR2 YYDKDF (reference sequence). Variable domain in full (rest from reference TRBV15 and TRBJ2-1): DAMVIQNPRYQVTQFGKPVTLSCSQTLNHNVMYWYQQKSSQAPKLLFHYYDKDFNNEADTPDNFQSRRPNTSFCFLDIRSPGLGDTAMYLCATSRGDAGFRNEQFFGPGTRLTVL.

This clonotype was seen a handful of times. This chain joins TRBV2 and TRBJ1-1, with D unresolved. The V and J ends lost 6 bases and 1 base respectively, with 9 bases between them. There are 13 residues in the CDR3. Per the germline V gene, CDR1 is SNHLY and CDR2 is FYNNEI. This chain's CDR3 is CASSSQQNTEAFF. CDR3 in DNA: TGTGCCAGCAGCTCCCAGCAGAACACTGAAGCTTTCTTT.

This clonotype was seen more than once but under ten times. J is TRBJ2-5 and V is TRBV6-1; TRBD2 might be the D (5 bases). The CDR3 runs 13 residues. Germline V lookup: CDR1 MNHNS, CDR2 SASEGT. Trimming cost V 6 bases and J 3 bases, with 11 bases left between them. The CDR3 is CASRRVSEETQYF. CDR3 bases: TGTGCCAGCAGGAGGGTCTCGGAAGAGACCCAGTACTTC.

The rearrangement links TRBV9 to TRBJ2-1; D ambiguous. The V gene lost 2 bases and the J gene lost 5 bases, with 8 bases spanning the gap. CDR1 and CDR2 (germline): SGDLS, YYNGEE. The CDR3 contains 13 residues. In DNA, the CDR3 is TGTGCCAGCAGCGTGTCCCCGGACAATGAGCAGTTCTTC. Protein: CASSVSPDNEQFF.

This chain uses TRBV5-1 with TRBJ1-5, with D possibly being TRBD1 (5 bases). The CDR3 has 13 residues. Germline CDR1 reads SGHRS; CDR2 reads YFSETQ. Trimming left V 4 bases short and J 7 bases short, with 12 bases between. The CDR3 reads CASSMDWGQPQHF. The CDR3 bases are TGCGCCAGCAGCATGGACTGGGGGCAGCCCCAGCATTTT.